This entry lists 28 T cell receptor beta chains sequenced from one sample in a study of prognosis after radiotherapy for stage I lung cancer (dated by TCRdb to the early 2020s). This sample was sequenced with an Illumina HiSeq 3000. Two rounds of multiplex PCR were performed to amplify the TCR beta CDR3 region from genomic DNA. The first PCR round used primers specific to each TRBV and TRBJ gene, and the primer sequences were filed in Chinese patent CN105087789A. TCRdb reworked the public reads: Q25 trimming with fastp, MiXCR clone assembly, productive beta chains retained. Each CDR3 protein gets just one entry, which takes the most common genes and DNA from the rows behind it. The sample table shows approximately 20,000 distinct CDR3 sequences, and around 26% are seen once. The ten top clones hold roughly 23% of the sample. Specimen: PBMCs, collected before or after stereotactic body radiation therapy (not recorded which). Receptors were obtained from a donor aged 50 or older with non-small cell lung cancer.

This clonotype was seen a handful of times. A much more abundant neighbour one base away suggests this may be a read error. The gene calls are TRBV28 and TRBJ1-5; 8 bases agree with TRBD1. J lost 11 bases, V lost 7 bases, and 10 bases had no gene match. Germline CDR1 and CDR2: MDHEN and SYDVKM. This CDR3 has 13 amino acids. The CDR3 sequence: CASKETGDRSQHF. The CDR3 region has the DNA TGTGCCAGCAAGGAGACAGGGGATCGCTCCCAGCATTTT.

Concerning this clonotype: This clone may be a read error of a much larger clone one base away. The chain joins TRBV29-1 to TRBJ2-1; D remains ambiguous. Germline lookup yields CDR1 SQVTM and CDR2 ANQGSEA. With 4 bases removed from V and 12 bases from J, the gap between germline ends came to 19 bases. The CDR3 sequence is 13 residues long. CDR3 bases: TGCAGCGTTGCGGCCGCGACGACCAGAGGGCAGTTCTTC. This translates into CSVAAATTRGQFF.

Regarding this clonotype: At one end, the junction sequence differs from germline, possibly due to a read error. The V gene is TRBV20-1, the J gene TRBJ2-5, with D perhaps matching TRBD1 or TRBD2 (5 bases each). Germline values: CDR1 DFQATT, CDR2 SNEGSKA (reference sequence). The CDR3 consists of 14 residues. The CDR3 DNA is TGCAGTGCTAGACCCCGGGACCGAGCAGAGACCCAATACTTC. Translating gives CSARPRDRAETQYF.

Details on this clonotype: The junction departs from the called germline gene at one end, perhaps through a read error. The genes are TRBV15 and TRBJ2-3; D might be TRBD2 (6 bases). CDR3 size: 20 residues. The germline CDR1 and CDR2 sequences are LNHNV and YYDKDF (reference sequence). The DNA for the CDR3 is TGTGCCACCAGCGGAGGGGCTCTCGAGGAAGTGGCCACTAGCACGGATACGCAGTATTTT. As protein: CATSGGALEEVATSTDTQYF.

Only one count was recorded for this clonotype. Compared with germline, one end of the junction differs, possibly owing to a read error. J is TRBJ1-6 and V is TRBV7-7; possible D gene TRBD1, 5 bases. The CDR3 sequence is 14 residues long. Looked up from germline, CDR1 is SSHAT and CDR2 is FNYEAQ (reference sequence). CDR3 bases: TGTGCTAGCTGGGAGGGGAGAGAAAATTCACCCCTCAACTTT. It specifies CASWEGRENSPLNF. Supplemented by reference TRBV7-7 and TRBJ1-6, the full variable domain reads GAGVSQSPRYKVTKRGQDVTLRCDPISSHATLYWYQQALGQGPEFLTYFNYEAQPDKSGLPSDRFSAERPEGSISTLTIQRTEQRDSAMYRCASWEGRENSPLNFGNGTRLTVT.

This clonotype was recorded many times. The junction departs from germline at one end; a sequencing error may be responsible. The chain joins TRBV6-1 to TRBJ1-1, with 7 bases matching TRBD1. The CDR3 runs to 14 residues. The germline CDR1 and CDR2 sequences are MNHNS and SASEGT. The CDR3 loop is CASRREDRNSEAFF. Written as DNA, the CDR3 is TGTGCCAGCAGAAGAGAGGACAGGAACAGTGAAGCTTTCTTT.

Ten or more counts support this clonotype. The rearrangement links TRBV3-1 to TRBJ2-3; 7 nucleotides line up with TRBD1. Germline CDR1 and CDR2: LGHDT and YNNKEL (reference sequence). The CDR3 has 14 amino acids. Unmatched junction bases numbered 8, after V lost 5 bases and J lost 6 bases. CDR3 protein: CASSETGPGDTQYF. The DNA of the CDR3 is TGTGCCAGCAGCGAGACAGGGCCAGGTGATACGCAGTATTTT.

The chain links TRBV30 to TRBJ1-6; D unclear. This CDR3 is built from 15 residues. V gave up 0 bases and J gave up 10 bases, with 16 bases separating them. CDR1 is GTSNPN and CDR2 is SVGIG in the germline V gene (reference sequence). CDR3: CAWSVTVYSGSPLHF. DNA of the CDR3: TGTGCCTGGAGTGTAACGGTATATTCGGGCTCACCCCTCCACTTT.

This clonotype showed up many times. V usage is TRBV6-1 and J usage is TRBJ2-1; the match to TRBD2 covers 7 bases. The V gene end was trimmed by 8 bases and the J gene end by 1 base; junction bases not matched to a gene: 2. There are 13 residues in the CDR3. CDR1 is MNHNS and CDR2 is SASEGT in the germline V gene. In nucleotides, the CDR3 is TGTGCCAGCGGGGGGGAGTCCTACAATGAGCAGTTCTTC. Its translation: CASGGESYNEQFF.

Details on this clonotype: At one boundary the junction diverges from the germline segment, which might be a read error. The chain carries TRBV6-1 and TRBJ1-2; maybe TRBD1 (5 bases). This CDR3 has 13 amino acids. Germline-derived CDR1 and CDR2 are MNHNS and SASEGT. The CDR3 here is CANSRTGLGGYTF. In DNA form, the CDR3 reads TGTGCCAACAGTAGAACAGGCCTCGGGGGCTACACCTTC.

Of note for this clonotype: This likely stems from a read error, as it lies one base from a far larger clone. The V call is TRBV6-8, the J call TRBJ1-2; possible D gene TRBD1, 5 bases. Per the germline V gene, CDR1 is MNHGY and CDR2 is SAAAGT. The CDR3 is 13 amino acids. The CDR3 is CASSYGGYYCYTF. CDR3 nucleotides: TGTGCCAGCAGTTATGGGGGGTACTATTGCTACACCTTC.

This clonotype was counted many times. For the CDR3, the DNA is TGCGCCAGCAGCCAAGAGGGACAGGGGGGTTCCAGGCCCACCTCCTACGAGCAGTACTTC. Protein sequence: CASSQEGQGGSRPTSYEQYF. This sequence joins TRBV4-1 and TRBJ2-7, with 11 bases identical to TRBD1. CDR1 and CDR2 (germline): MGHRA, YSYEKL. The CDR3 loop spans 20 amino acids. J was trimmed by 0 bases and V by 0 bases; bases with no gene match: 13.

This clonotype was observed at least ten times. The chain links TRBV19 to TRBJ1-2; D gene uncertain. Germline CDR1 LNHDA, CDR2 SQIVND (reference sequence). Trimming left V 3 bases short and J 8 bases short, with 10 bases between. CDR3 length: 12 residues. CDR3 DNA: TGTGCCAGTAGTATCTTCCGGTTAGGCTACACCTTC. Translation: CASSIFRLGYTF.

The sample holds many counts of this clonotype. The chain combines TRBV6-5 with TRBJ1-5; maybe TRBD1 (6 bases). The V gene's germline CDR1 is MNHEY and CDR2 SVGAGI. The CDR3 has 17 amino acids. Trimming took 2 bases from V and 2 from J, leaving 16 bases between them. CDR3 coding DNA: TGTGCCAGCAGTTACCGTCTGGGGGCGGCTCGCAATCAGCCCCAGCATTTT. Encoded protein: CASSYRLGAARNQPQHF.

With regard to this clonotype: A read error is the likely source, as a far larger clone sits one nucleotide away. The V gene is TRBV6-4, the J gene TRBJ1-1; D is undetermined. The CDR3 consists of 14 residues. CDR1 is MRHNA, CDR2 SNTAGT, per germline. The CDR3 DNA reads TGTGACAGCAGTCGATACGAGGGGAACACTGAAGCTTTCTTT. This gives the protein CDSSRYEGNTEAFF.

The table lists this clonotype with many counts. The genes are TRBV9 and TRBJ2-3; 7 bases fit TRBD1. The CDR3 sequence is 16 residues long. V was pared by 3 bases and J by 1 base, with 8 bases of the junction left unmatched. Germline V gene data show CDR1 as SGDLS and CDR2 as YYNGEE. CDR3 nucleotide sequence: TGTGCCAGCAGCGGAGGTTCGGGGACAGGCACAGATACGCAGTATTTT. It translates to CASSGGSGTGTDTQYF.

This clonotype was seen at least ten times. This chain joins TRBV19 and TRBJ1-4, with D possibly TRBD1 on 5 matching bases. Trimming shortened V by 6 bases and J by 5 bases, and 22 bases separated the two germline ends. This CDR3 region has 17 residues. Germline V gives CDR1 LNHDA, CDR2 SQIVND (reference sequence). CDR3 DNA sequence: TGTGCCAGTAGATGGGGGACCGCGGCGAACTCGAATGAAAAACTGTTTTTT. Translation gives CASRWGTAANSNEKLFF.

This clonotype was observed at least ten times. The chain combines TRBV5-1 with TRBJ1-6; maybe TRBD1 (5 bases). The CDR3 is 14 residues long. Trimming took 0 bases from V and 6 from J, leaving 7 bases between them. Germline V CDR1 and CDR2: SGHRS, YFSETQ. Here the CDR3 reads CASSLGQLNSPLHF. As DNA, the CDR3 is TGCGCCAGCAGCTTGGGACAGCTTAATTCACCCCTCCACTTT.

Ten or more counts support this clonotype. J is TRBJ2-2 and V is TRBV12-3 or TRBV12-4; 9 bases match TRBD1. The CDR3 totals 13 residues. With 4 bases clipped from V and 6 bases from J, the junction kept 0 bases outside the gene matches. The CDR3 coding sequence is TGTGCCAGCAGTTGGACAGGGGCCGGGGAGCTGTTTTTT. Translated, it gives CASSWTGAGELFF.

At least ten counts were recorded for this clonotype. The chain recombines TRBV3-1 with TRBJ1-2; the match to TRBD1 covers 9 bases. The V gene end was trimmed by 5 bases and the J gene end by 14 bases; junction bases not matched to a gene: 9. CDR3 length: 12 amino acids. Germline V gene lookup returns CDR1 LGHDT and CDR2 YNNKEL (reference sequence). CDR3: CASSYRDRDPTF. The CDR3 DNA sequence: TGTGCCAGCAGCTACCGGGACAGGGATCCTACCTTC.

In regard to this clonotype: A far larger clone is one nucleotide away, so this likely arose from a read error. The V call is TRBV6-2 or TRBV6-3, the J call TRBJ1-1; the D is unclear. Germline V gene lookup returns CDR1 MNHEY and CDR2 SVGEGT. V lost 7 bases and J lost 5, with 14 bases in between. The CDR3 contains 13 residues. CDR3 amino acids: CASIFEGRTEAFF. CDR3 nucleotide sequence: TGTGCCAGCATTTTCGAGGGAAGAACTGAAGCTTTCTTT.

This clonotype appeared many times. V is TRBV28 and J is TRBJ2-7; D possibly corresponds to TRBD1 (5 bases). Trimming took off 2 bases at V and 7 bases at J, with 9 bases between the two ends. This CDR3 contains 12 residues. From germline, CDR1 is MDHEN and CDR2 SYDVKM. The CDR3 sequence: CASSLMGREQYF. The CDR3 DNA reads TGTGCCAGCAGTTTAATGGGGCGGGAGCAGTACTTC.

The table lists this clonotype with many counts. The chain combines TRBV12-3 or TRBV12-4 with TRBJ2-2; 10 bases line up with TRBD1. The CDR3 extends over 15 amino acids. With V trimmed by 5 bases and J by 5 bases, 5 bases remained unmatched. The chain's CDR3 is CASSARTGGTGELFF. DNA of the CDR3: TGTGCCAGCAGTGCACGGACAGGGGGGACCGGGGAGCTGTTTTTT.

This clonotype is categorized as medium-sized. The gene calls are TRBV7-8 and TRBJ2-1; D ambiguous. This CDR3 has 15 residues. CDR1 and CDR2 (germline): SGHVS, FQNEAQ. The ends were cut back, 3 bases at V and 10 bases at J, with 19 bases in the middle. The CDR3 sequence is CASSLGPALHSEQFF. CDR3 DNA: TGTGCCAGCAGCTTGGGCCCGGCCCTTCATAGCGAGCAGTTCTTC.

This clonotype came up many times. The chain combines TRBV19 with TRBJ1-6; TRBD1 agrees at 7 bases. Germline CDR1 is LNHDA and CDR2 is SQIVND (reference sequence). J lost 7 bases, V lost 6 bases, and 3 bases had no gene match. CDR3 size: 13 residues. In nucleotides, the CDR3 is TGTGCCAGTAGGGGGACAGAAAATTCACCCCTCCACTTT. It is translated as CASRGTENSPLHF.

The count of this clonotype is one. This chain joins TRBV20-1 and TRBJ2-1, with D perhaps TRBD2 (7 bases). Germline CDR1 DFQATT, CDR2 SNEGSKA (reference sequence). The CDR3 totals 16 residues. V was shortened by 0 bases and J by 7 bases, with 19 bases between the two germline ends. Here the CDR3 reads CSARDSGLGGRNEQFF. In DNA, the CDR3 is TGCAGTGCTAGAGACTCTGGACTAGGGGGAAGAAATGAGCAGTTCTTC.

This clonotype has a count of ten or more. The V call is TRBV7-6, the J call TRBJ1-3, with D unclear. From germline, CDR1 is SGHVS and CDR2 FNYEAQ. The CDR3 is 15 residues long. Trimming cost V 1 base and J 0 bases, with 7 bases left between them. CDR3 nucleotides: TGTGCCAGCAGCTTAGAGGCCCGCTCTGGAAACACCATATATTTT. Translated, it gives CASSLEARSGNTIYF. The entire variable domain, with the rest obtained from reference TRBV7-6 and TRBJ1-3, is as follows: GAGVSQSPRYKVTKRGQDVALRCDPISGHVSLYWYRQALGQGPEFLTYFNYEAQQDKSGLPNDRFSAERPEGSISTLTIQRTEQRDSAMYRCASSLEARSGNTIYFGEGSWLTVV.

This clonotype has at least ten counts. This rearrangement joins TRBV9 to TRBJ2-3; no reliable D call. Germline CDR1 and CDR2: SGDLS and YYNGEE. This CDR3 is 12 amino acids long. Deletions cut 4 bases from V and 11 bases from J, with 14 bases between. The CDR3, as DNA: TGTGCCAGCAGCCATCCCTCAAGCGAGCAGTATTTT. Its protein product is CASSHPSSEQYF.